The 7 T cell receptor beta chains below were found in one sample sequenced in a study of blood T cell repertoires in COVID-19. Assay used: immunoSEQ multiplex PCR; TCRdb lists only in-frame clones, some missing. The repertoire holds about 68,000 clones, with 86% as singletons. The material sequenced was peripheral blood. Source of these receptors: a man aged 25-45 years with acute or convalescent COVID-19.

V gene TRBV12-3 or TRBV12-4 combines with J gene TRBJ1-2; 7 bases agree with TRBD1. This CDR3 contains 13 residues. With V trimmed by 3 bases and J by 3 bases, 1 base remained unmatched. CDR3 loop: CASSLTGHYGYTF. The CDR3 region has the DNA TGTGCCAGCAGTTTGACAGGGCACTATGGCTACACCTTC.

This chain joins TRBV5-1 and TRBJ1-5; tentative D call: TRBD1 (5 bases). From germline, CDR1 is SGHRS and CDR2 YFSETQ. The length of the CDR3 is 13 residues. Trimming removed 0 bases from V and 7 bases from J, with 8 bases in between. For the CDR3, the DNA is TGCGCCAGCAGCTTGGGCGGGGGGCAGCCCCAGCATTTT. Translation gives CASSLGGGQPQHF.

The CDR3: CASSISGTSNAGELFF. In DNA, the CDR3 is TGTGCCAGCAGCATCTCCGGGACTAGCAACGCCGGGGAGCTGTTTTTT. V and J are TRBV7-2 and TRBJ2-2; TRBD2 matches 9 bases. V lost 5 bases, J lost 6 bases, and 10 bases stayed unmatched. The CDR3 loop spans 16 amino acids. Germline CDR1 and CDR2: SGHTA and FQGNSA.

The rearrangement joins TRBV4-1 to TRBJ2-1, with D perhaps TRBD2 (6 bases). Germline values: CDR1 MGHRA, CDR2 YSYEKL. The ends were cut back, 0 bases at V and 4 bases at J, with 16 bases in the middle. The CDR3 covers 17 residues. DNA for the CDR3: TGCGCCAGCAGCCAAGATTCGTCGAGTGCGGGGTACAATGAGCAGTTCTTC. Its translation: CASSQDSSSAGYNEQFF.

The J gene is TRBJ2-1, the V gene TRBV11-2; D might be TRBD2 (6 bases). CDR3 length: 15 residues. Germline V gene sequence: CDR1 SGHAT, CDR2 FQNNGV. V lost 5 bases and J 7 bases, leaving 18 bases between the germline ends. The CDR3 DNA reads TGTGCCAGCAGCCCGGTGGGCGGGGATGGGAATGAGCAGTTCTTC. Translated, it gives CASSPVGGDGNEQFF. Drawing the rest from reference TRBV11-2 and TRBJ2-1, the complete variable domain is EAGVAQSPRYKIIEKRQSVAFWCNPISGHATLYWYQQILGQGPKLLIQFQNNGVVDDSQLPKDRFSAERLKGVDSTLKIQPAKLEDSAVYLCASSPVGGDGNEQFFGPGTRLTVL.

The rearrangement uses TRBV7-9 and TRBJ2-1; the D gene is possibly TRBD2 (5 bases). V was pared by 4 bases and J by 4 bases, with 5 bases between. In germline, CDR1 is SEHNR, CDR2 FQNEAQ (reference sequence). This CDR3 contains 12 residues. CDR3 DNA sequence: TGTGCCAGCAGCTCGGGATACAATGAGCAGTTCTTC. It encodes CASSSGYNEQFF.

The rearrangement joins TRBV20-1 to TRBJ2-7; 7 bases match TRBD1. V was pared by 6 bases and J by 4 bases, with 3 bases of the junction left unmatched. Germline V lookup: CDR1 DFQATT, CDR2 SNEGSKA (reference sequence). CDR3 length: 11 amino acids. This chain's CDR3 is CSATQGYEQYF. Written as DNA, the CDR3 is TGCAGTGCAACACAGGGGTACGAGCAGTACTTC.